This note documents a single TCR beta chain sequence. Patients in Seattle were enrolled during active infection, then followed longitudinally. The sample originates from a study of blood T cell repertoires in COVID-19. The CDR3 contains 13 residues. Trimming stripped 3 bases from V and 13 bases from J, with 17 bases between. Germline V gives CDR1 KGHSH, CDR2 LQKENI. Authors' data handling: Amplifying reference gene primers gave estimates of nucleated cell counts. The repertoire was sequenced with immunoSEQ multiplex PCR; TCRdb's copy has only in-frame clones and lacks some. V and J calls and clone size are as listed in that table; D and trimming were resolved from the DNA. The sample contains fewer than 250,000 clones, approximately 81% of which appear only once.

Input material: peripheral blood. This receptor was obtained from a woman older than 75 with COVID-19, enrolled during active disease. The V call is TRBV18, the J call TRBJ2-3; weak D call: TRBD2 (6 bases). This chain's CDR3 is CASSPPGTSDEYF. As DNA, the CDR3 is TGTGCCAGCTCACCTCCCGGGACTTCAGATGAGTATTTT.